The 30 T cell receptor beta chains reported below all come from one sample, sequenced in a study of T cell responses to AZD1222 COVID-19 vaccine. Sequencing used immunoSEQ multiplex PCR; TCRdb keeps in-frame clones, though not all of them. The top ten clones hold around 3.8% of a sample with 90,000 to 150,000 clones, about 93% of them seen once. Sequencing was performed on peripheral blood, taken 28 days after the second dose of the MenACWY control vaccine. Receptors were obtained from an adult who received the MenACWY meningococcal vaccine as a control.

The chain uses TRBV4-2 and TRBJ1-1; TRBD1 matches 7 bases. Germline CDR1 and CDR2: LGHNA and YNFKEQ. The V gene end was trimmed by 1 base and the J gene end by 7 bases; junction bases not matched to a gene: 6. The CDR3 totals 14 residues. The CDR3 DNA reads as TGTGCCAGCAGCCAAGTAAGCCCAGGGGGTGAAGCTTTCTTT. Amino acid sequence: CASSQVSPGGEAFF.

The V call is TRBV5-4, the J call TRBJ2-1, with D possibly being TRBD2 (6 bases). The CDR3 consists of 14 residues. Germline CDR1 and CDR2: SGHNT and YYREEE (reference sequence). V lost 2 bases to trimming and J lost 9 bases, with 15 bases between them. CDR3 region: CASSFASGVGEQFF. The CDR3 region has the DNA TGTGCCAGCAGCTTCGCGTCGGGGGTGGGTGAGCAGTTCTTC.

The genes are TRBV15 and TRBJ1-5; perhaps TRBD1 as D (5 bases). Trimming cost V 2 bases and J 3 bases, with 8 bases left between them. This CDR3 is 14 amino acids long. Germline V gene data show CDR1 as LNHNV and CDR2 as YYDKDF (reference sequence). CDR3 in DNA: TGTGCCACCAGCAGACAGGGAATCAATCAGCCCCAGCATTTT. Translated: CATSRQGINQPQHF.

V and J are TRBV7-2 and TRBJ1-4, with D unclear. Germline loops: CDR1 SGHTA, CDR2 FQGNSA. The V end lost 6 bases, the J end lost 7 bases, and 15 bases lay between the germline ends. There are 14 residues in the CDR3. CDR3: CASRLSGQAEKLFF. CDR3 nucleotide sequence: TGTGCCAGCAGGCTCTCCGGGCAGGCTGAAAAACTGTTTTTT.

This CDR3 reads CSARDNEKLFF. The DNA for the CDR3 is TGCAGTGCTAGAGATAATGAAAAACTGTTTTTT. V usage is TRBV20-1 and J usage is TRBJ1-4; D remains ambiguous. The CDR3 extends over 11 amino acids. V lost 0 bases and J lost 4, with 0 bases in between. Germline V CDR1 and CDR2: DFQATT, SNEGSKA (reference sequence).

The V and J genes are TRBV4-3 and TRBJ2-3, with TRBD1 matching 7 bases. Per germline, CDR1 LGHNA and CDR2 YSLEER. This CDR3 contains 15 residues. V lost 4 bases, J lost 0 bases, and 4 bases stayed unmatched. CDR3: CASSRTGSSTDTQYF. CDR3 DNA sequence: TGCGCCAGCAGCCGGACAGGCTCTAGCACAGATACGCAGTATTTT.

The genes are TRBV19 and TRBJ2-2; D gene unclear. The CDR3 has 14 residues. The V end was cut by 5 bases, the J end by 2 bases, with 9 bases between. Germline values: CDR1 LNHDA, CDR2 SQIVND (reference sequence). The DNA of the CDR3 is TGTGCCAGTAGTTGGGTTATTAACACCGGGGAGCTGTTTTTT. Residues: CASSWVINTGELFF. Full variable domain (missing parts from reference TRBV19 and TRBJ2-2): DGGITQSPKYLFRKEGQNVTLSCEQNLNHDAMYWYRQDPGQGLRLIYYSQIVNDFQKGDIAEGYSVSREKKESFPLTVTSAQKNPTAFYLCASSWVINTGELFFGEGSRLTVL.

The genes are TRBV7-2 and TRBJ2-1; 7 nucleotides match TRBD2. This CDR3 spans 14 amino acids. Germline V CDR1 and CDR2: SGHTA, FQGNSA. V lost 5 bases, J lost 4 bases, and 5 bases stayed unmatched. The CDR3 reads CASSRGSSYNEQFF. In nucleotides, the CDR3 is TGTGCCAGCAGCCGCGGGAGTTCATACAATGAGCAGTTCTTC.

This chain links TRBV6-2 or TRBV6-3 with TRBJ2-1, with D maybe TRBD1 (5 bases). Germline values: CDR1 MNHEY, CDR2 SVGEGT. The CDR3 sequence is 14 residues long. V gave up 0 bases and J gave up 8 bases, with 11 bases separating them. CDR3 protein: CASSYSSGSDEQFF. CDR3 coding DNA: TGTGCCAGCAGTTACTCGTCAGGGTCGGATGAGCAGTTCTTC.

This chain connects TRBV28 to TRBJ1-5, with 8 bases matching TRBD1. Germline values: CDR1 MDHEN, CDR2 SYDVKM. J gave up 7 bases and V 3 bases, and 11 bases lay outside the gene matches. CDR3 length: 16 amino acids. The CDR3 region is CASSLGGQGAYQPQHF. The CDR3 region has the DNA TGTGCCAGCAGTTTGGGGGGCCAGGGGGCGTACCAGCCCCAGCATTTT.

CDR3 residues: CASSEWGAQAGETQYF. CDR3 nucleotides: TGTGCCAGCAGTGAATGGGGGGCGCAGGCTGGTGAGACCCAGTACTTC. V usage is TRBV2 and J usage is TRBJ2-5; perhaps D is TRBD1 or TRBD2 (6 bases each). V was clipped by 2 bases and J by 5 bases, with 18 bases between them. CDR3 size: 16 residues. Germline V lookup: CDR1 SNHLY, CDR2 FYNNEI.

The CDR3 DNA sequence: TGTGCCAGCTCACCCATAATCGGGGGGAAAGAGGATGAAAAACTGTTTTTT. Translated, it gives CASSPIIGGKEDEKLFF. The chain has TRBV18 and TRBJ1-4; D perhaps matches TRBD1 (5 bases). Trimming removed 3 bases from V and 6 bases from J, with 20 bases in between. Germline assignment: CDR1 KGHSH and CDR2 LQKENI. This CDR3 has 17 amino acids.

CDR3 in DNA: TGTGCCAGTCTTAGCGGGAGTCGAACCGGGGAGCTGTTTTTT. It codes for CASLSGSRTGELFF. The V call is TRBV2, the J call TRBJ2-2, with 9 bases identical to TRBD2. The CDR3 contains 14 residues. With 9 bases clipped from V and 5 bases from J, the junction kept 7 bases outside the gene matches. Germline lookup yields CDR1 SNHLY and CDR2 FYNNEI.

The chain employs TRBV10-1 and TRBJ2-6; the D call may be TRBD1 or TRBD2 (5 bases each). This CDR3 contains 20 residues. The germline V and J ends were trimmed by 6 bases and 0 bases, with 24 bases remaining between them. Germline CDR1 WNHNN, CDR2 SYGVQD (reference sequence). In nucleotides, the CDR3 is TGCGCCAGCAGACGAAACACCATCCGGGACGAAGCCTCTGGGGCCAACGTCCTGACTTTC. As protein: CASRRNTIRDEASGANVLTF.

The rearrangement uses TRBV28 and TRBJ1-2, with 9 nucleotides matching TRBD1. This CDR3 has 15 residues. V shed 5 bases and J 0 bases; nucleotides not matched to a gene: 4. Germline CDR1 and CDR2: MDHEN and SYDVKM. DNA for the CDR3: TGTGCCAGCAGTGCATGGGACAGGGCTAACTATGGCTACACCTTC. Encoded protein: CASSAWDRANYGYTF.

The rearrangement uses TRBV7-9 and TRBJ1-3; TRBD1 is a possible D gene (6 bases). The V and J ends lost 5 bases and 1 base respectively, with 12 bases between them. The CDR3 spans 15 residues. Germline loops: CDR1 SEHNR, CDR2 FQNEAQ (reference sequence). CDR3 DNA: TGTGCCAGCAGCCCAGGGGATCCTTCTGGAAACACCATATATTTT. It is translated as CASSPGDPSGNTIYF.

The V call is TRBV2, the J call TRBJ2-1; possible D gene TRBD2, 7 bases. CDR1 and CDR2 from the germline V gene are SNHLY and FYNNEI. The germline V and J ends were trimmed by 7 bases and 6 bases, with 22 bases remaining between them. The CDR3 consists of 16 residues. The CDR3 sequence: CASTREGGPRTNEQFF. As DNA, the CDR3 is TGTGCCAGCACCAGGGAGGGGGGACCCAGAACCAATGAGCAGTTCTTC.

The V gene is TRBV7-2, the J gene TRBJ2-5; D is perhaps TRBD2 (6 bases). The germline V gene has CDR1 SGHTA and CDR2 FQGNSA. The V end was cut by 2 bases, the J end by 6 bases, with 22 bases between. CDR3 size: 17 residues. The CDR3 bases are TGTGCCAGCAGCTTATCCCCCGGCCAGACTAGTCAGCAGACCCAGTACTTC. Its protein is CASSLSPGQTSQQTQYF.

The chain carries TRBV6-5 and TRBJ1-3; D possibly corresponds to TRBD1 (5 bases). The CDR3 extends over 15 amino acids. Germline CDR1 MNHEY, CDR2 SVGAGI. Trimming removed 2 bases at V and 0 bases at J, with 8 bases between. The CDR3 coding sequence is TGTGCCAGCAGTTACACAGGTAGCTCTGGAAACACCATATATTTT. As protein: CASSYTGSSGNTIYF.

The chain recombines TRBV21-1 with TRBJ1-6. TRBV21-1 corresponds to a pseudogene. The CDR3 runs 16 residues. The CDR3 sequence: CASSNDSRVDHSPLHF. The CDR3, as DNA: TGTGCCAGCAGCAACGATAGCCGCGTAGATCATTCACCCCTCCACTTT.

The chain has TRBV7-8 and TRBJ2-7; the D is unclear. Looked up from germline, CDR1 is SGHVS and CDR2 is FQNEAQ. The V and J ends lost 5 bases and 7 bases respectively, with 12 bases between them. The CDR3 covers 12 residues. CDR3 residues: CASSKRKVEQYV. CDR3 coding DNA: TGTGCCAGCAGCAAAAGGAAGGTTGAGCAGTACGTC.

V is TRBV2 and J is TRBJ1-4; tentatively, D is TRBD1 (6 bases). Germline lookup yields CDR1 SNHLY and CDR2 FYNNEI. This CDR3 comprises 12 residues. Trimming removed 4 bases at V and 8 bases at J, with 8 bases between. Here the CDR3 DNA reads TGTGCCAGCAGTGGGCAGGGGGAAAAACTGTTTTTT. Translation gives CASSGQGEKLFF.

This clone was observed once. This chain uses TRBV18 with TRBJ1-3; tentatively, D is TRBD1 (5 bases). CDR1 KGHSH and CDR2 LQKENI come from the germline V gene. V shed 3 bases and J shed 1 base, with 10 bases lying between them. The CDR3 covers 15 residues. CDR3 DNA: TGTGCCAGCTCACCGTCGAGGGGTTCTGGAAACACCATATATTTT. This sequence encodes CASSPSRGSGNTIYF.

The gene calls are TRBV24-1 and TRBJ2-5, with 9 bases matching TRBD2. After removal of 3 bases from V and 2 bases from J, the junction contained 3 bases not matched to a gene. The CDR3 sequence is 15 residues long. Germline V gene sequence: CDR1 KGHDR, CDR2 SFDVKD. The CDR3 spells CATSDRRGGQETQYF. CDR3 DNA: TGTGCCACCAGTGATCGGCGGGGGGGACAAGAGACCCAGTACTTC.

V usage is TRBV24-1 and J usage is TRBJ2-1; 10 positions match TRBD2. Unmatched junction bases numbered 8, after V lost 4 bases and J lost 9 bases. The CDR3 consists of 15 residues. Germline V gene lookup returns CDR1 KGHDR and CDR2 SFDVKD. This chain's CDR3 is CATSDTGLASAEQFF. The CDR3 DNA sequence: TGTGCCACCAGTGACACGGGACTAGCGTCTGCTGAGCAGTTCTTC.

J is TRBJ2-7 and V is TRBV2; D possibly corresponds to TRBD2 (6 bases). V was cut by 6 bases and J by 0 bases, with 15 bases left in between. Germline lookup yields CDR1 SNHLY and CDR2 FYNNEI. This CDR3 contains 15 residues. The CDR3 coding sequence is TGTGCCAGCAGCAACCCCGGGGGTCCCTCCTACGAGCAGTACTTC. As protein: CASSNPGGPSYEQYF.

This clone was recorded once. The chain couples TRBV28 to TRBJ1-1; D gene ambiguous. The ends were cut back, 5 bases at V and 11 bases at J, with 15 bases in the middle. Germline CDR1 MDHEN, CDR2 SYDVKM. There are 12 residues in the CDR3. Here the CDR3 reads CASSPRSLKAFF. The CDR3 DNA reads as TGTGCCAGCAGTCCCCGATCCCTTAAGGCTTTCTTT.

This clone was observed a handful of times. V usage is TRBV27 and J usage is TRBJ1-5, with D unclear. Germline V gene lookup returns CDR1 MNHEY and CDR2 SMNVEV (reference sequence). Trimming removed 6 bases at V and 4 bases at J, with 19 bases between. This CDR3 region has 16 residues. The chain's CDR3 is CASSILGAGGNQPQHF. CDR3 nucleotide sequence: TGTGCCAGCAGCATTCTGGGAGCAGGAGGGAATCAGCCCCAGCATTTT.

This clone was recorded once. CDR3 protein: CSASNSNTGELFF. The CDR3 nucleotides read TGCAGTGCTAGTAACTCGAACACCGGGGAGCTGTTTTTT. V is TRBV20-1 and J is TRBJ2-2, with D unresolved. Germline values: CDR1 DFQATT, CDR2 SNEGSKA (reference sequence). Between the trimmed V and J ends, which lost 3 bases and 0 bases, there was a span of 5 bases. The CDR3 is made up of 13 amino acids.

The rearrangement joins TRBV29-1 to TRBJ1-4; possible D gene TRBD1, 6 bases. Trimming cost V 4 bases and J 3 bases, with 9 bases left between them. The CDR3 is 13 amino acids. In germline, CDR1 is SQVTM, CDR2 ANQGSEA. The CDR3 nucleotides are TGCAGCGTTGTGTGGGGGCCTAATGAAAAACTGTTTTTT. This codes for CSVVWGPNEKLFF.